The 11 T cell receptor beta chains below come from one sample, sequenced in a study. TCRdb re-derived calls from the RT-PCR reads in MiXCR, one entry per CDR3 protein. Among hundreds of thousands of distinct CDR3 sequences listed, 12% to 15% were seen once. The sample comprised memory CD4+ T cells from blood. The receptors were sampled from a female donor in good health, serving as a healthy control.

Ten or more counts support this clonotype. CDR3: CASSFYRGRYEQYF. CDR3 coding DNA: TGTGCCAGCAGCTTCTACAGGGGGCGATACGAGCAGTACTTC. V gene TRBV6-5 combines with J gene TRBJ2-7, with TRBD1 identical over 9 bases. CDR1 and CDR2 from the germline V gene are MNHEY and SVGAGI. The V segment lost 6 bases and the J segment 4 bases; nucleotides outside the gene matches: 7. The CDR3 extends over 14 amino acids.

The V gene is TRBV7-3, the J gene TRBJ2-7; 7 bases fit TRBD1. This CDR3 contains 15 residues. Losses at the gene ends were 4 bases for V and 7 bases for J; bases not matched to a gene: 13. Germline V CDR1 and CDR2: SGHTA, FQGTGA. The CDR3 sequence is CASSSNRGTISEQYF. CDR3 DNA sequence: TGTGCCAGCAGCTCAAACAGGGGAACTATAAGTGAGCAGTACTTC.

This rearrangement joins TRBV12-3 or TRBV12-4 to TRBJ1-1; no clear D. The CDR3 has 14 amino acids. V lost 0 bases and J lost 3, with 8 bases in between. CDR3 sequence (DNA): TGTGCCAGCAGTTTAGCCCTAAGGGACACTGAAGCTTTCTTT. Amino acid sequence: CASSLALRDTEAFF.

At least ten counts were recorded for this clonotype. V gene TRBV12-3 or TRBV12-4 combines with J gene TRBJ1-5; D remains ambiguous. V was shortened by 3 bases and J by 0 bases, with 6 bases between the two germline ends. The CDR3 extends over 14 amino acids. In DNA form, the CDR3 reads TGTGCCAGCAGTTTGCTTTCTAGCAATCAGCCCCAGCATTTT. Protein: CASSLLSSNQPQHF.

This chain joins TRBV5-1 and TRBJ2-5, with 7 bases that match TRBD2. The CDR3 covers 13 residues. The V segment lost 4 bases and the J segment 4 bases; nucleotides outside the gene matches: 4. Germline values: CDR1 SGHRS, CDR2 YFSETQ. CDR3 nucleotides: TGCGCCAGCAGCACCTTAGCGGGAGAGACCCAGTACTTC. Residues: CASSTLAGETQYF.

The chain recombines TRBV7-8 with TRBJ2-7, with D perhaps matching TRBD1 or TRBD2 (5 bases each). The germline V gene encodes CDR1 SGHVS and CDR2 FQNEAQ. This CDR3 has 15 residues. Trimming cost V 1 base and J 6 bases, with 16 bases left between them. This CDR3 reads CASSLERLAGSEQYF. The CDR3 coding sequence is TGTGCCAGCAGCTTAGAGCGGCTAGCAGGGAGCGAGCAGTACTTC.

There are many counts of this clonotype. This chain joins TRBV7-2 and TRBJ2-3; D is possibly TRBD2 (5 bases). The CDR3 sequence is 14 residues long. The V end lost 5 bases, the J end lost 4 bases, and 13 bases lay between the germline ends. Per germline, CDR1 SGHTA and CDR2 FQGNSA. The CDR3, as DNA: TGTGCCAGCAGCCTGGGGAGACGTTCAGATACGCAGTATTTT. It translates to CASSLGRRSDTQYF.

The chain has TRBV5-1 and TRBJ1-1, with TRBD1 identical over 9 bases. Germline V lookup: CDR1 SGHRS, CDR2 YFSETQ. CDR3 length: 16 residues. V lost 2 bases to trimming and J lost 1 base; unmatched junction nucleotides: 6. The CDR3 DNA reads as TGCGCCAGCAGCTTCCTCTCGACAGGGGGGAACACTGAAGCTTTCTTT. The encoded protein is CASSFLSTGGNTEAFF.

This clonotype was recorded many times. This chain joins TRBV29-1 and TRBJ2-1, with D maybe TRBD2 (6 bases). Trimming stripped 5 bases from V and 0 bases from J, with 14 bases between. CDR3 length equals 15 residues. Germline assignment: CDR1 SQVTM and CDR2 ANQGSEA. For the CDR3, the DNA is TGCAGCGTTTTACTAGCAATCGGCTCCTACAATGAGCAGTTCTTC. It specifies CSVLLAIGSYNEQFF.

This chain joins TRBV12-3 or TRBV12-4 and TRBJ1-1; 7 nucleotides agree with TRBD1. The CDR3 extends over 15 amino acids. J gave up 4 bases and V 7 bases, and 12 bases lay outside the gene matches. The CDR3 DNA reads as TGTGCCAGCAAGCGTGGGGAACCAGGGGGCACTGAAGCTTTCTTT. Its protein is CASKRGEPGGTEAFF.

This clonotype was found a few times. The rearrangement uses TRBV30 and TRBJ2-2; 8 bases are shared with TRBD1. Per germline, CDR1 GTSNPN and CDR2 SVGIG (reference sequence). The ends lost 4 bases at V and 5 bases at J; junction bases unmatched: 12. The length of the CDR3 is 16 residues. The CDR3 reads CAWTPLDRVMTGELFF. CDR3 nucleotides: TGTGCCTGGACCCCTTTGGACAGGGTGATGACCGGGGAGCTGTTTTTT.